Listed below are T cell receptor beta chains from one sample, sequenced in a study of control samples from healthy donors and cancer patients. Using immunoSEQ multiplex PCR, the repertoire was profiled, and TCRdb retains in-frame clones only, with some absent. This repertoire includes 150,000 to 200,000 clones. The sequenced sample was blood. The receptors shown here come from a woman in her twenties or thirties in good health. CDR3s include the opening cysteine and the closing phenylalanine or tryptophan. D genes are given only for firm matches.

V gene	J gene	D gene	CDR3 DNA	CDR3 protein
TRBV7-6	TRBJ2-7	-	TGTGCCAGCAGCCCAGGGGCAGGGAAACCCTACGAGCAGTACTTC	CASSPGAGKPYEQYF
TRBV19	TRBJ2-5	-	TGTGCCTCGTGGGGGCCGCCTAATTGGACCCAGTACTTC	CASWGPPNWTQYF
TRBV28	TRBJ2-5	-	TGTGCCAGCAGTTTGTGGGGGGCCGTAGGAAGCCAAGAGACCCAGTACTTC	CASSLWGAVGSQETQYF
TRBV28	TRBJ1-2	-	TGTGCCAGCCGACTCCTAGGGTATGGCTACACCTTC	CASRLLGYGYTF
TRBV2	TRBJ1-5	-	TGTGCCAGCAGTGTTGAGGGGAGAAAGGCAGGTCAGCCCCAGCATTTT	CASSVEGRKAGQPQHF
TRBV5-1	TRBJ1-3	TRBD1	TGCGCCAGCAGCGCGGGGACAGGGGGAAACACCATATATTTT	CASSAGTGGNTIYF
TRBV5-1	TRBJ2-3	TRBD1	TGCGCCAGCAGCTTGGAGGGACAGGGCACAGATACGCAGTATTTT	CASSLEGQGTDTQYF
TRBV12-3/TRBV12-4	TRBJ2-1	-	TGTGCCAGCACCCCTCGTCCCTACAATGAGCAGTTCTTC	CASTPRPYNEQFF
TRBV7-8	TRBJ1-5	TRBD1	TGTGCCAGCAGCCAAAGACAGGGGGTGGGCCAGCCCCAGCATTTT	CASSQRQGVGQPQHF
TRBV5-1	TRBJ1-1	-	TGCGCCAGCAGCTTGGCTCGGGCCAGGTCCCAGCGAGCGAACACTGAAGCTTTCTTT	CASSLARARSQRANTEAFF
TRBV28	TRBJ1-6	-	TGTGCCAGCGACGGGGGGGGGAGCTCCTATAATTCACCCCTCCACTTT	CASDGGGSSYNSPLHF
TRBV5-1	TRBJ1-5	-	TGCGCCAGCAGCTTGCTTCCGGGGGAACAGCCCCAGCATTTT	CASSLLPGEQPQHF
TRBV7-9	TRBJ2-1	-	TGTGCCAGCACCGCGCACGGGGGATTGACAGGGCTGGAGTACAATGAGCAGTTCTTC	CASTAHGGLTGLEYNEQFF
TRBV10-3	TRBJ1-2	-	TGTGCCATCAGTGAGTCGGAAGGACTCTATGGCTACACCTTC	CAISESEGLYGYTF
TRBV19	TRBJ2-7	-	TGTGCCAGTAGTATCAGGTCCCAGGGCGAGCAGTACTTC	CASSIRSQGEQYF
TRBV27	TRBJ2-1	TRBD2	TGTGCGAGCGGGGGGCCAAGTGAGCAGTTCTTC	CASGGPSEQFF
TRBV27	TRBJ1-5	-	TGTGCCAGCAGTCTACAGGGTAGCAATCAGCCCCAGCATTTT	CASSLQGSNQPQHF
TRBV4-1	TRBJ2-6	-	TGCGCCAGCCGGGAACAGGGAGGTACTGGGGCCAACGTCCTGACTTTC	CASREQGGTGANVLTF
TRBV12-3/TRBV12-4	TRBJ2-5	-	TGTGCCAGCAGCCAATTAGCGGAAGAGACCCAGTACTTC	CASSQLAEETQYF
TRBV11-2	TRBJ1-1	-	TGTGCCAGCAGCCGGGGGGTCATGAACACTGAAGCTTTCTTT	CASSRGVMNTEAFF
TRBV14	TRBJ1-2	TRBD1	TGTGCCAGCAGCCCCGGGACAGTTTTTTATGGCTACACCTTC	CASSPGTVFYGYTF
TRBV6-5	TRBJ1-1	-	TGTGCCAGCAGTTACGGGCAGATTAACACTGAAGCTTTCTTT	CASSYGQINTEAFF
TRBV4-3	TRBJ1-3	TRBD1	TGCGCCAGCAGCCTGGGACAGGGCTTTTCTGGAAACACCATATATTTT	CASSLGQGFSGNTIYF
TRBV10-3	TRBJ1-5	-	TGTGCCATCAGTGACGCGGGAAATCAGCCCCAGCATTTT	CAISDAGNQPQHF
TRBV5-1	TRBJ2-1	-	TGCGCCAGCAGCTTGGACAGGGAAGTAACAAATGAGCAGTTCTTC	CASSLDREVTNEQFF
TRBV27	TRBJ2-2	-	TGTGCCAGCAGTCCGAATAAACAGGCCATCAACACCGGGGAGCTGTTTTTT	CASSPNKQAINTGELFF
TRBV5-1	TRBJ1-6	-	TGCGCCAGCAGTTACCGGGACGGGGATTCACCCCTCCACTTT	CASSYRDGDSPLHF
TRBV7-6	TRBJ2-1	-	TGTGCCAGCAGCTTAAAATCTTCCGAGGGCCACTACAATGAGCAGTTCTTC	CASSLKSSEGHYNEQFF
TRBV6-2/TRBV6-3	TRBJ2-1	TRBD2	TGTGCCAGCAGTCAAAATCTCCTAGCGGGAGGATACAATGAGCAGTTCTTC	CASSQNLLAGGYNEQFF
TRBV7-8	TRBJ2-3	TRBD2	TGTGCCAGCACCCAGCGGGGTTTTGACGCAGATACGCAGTATTTT	CASTQRGFDADTQYF
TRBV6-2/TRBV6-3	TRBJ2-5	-	TGTGCCAGCAGTTACTTCGAGACCCAGTACTTC	CASSYFETQYF
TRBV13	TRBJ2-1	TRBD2	TGTGCCAGCAGCCCTCGCTCGCGGGGGGGCCTCTACAATGAGCAGTTCTTC	CASSPRSRGGLYNEQFF
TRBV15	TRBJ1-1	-	TGTGCCACCAGCAGAGAGGGCCCGGGCACTGAAGCTTTCTTT	CATSREGPGTEAFF
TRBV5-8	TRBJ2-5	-	TGTGCCAGCAGCTGGCCCGGACGGAAAGAGACCCAGTACTTC	CASSWPGRKETQYF
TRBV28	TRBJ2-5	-	TGTGCCAGCAGGGGGTTCGGGGCTGGGGAGACCCAGTACTTC	CASRGFGAGETQYF
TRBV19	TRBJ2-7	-	TGTGCCAGTAGTGTTGAAGGAGTAAAGGAGCAGTACTTC	CASSVEGVKEQYF
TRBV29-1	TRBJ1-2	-	TGCAGCGTTAAGTTGGACGGGAACTATGGCTACACCTTC	CSVKLDGNYGYTF
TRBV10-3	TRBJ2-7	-	TGTGCCATCAGTGAGTCTGATAGCGTGCTTTACGAGCAGTACTTC	CAISESDSVLYEQYF
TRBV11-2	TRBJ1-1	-	TGTGCCAGCATAAAGTACACTGAAGCTTTCTTT	CASIKYTEAFF
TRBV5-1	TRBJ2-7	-	TGCGCCAGCAGGTGGGGGGTCTCCTACGAGCAGTACTTC	CASRWGVSYEQYF
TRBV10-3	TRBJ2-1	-	TGTGCCATCAGTGAGTCCGGGGGGCGTTTCAATGAGCAGTTCTTC	CAISESGGRFNEQFF
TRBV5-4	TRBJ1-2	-	TGTGCCAGCAGCTTGGATAGGGCCCCGGGTGGCTACACCTTC	CASSLDRAPGGYTF
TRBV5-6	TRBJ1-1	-	TGTGCCAGCAGCTTTTGGACAGCCGATGATGAAGCTTTCTTT	CASSFWTADDEAFF
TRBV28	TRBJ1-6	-	TGTGCCAGCAGTTTAGCAGGGGTAGGATATAATTCACCCCTCCACTTT	CASSLAGVGYNSPLHF
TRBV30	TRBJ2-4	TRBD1	TGTGCCTGTAGGACAGGTCCCGTGGCGTACTTC	CACRTGPVAYF
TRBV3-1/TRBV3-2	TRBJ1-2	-	TGTGCCAGCAGCCAAGCCGGGACGAACTATGGCTACACCTTC	CASSQAGTNYGYTF
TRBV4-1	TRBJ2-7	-	TGCGCCAGCAGCCACTATAACTACGAGCAGTACTTC	CASSHYNYEQYF
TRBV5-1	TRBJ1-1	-	TGCGCCAGCAGTGCCCGGGGGCGAAATGAAGCTTTCTTT	CASSARGRNEAFF
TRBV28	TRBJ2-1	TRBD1	TGTGCCAGCATTAGCGCCGGGACAGACAATGAGCAGTTCTTC	CASISAGTDNEQFF
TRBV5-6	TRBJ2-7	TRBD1	TGTGCCAGCAGCCTGGGACAGGGGTCCCACGAGCAGTACTTC	CASSLGQGSHEQYF
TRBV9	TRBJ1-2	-	TGTGCCAGCAGCGCCAATGGCCCTTATTATGGCTACACCTTC	CASSANGPYYGYTF
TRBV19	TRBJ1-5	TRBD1	TGTGCCAGTAGTCCAGGACAGGGGGCAGTTGGCAATCAGCCCCAGCATTTT	CASSPGQGAVGNQPQHF
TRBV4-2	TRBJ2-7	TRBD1	TGTGCCAGCAGCCCCCCGGGACAGGGCGCCTACGAGCAGTACTTC	CASSPPGQGAYEQYF
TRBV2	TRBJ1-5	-	TGTGCAAGCTCACGTATAACAGAAAATCAGCCCCAGCATTTT	CASSRITENQPQHF
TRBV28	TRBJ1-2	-	TGTGCCAGCAGTTTGGCCAGGGTCTATGGCTACACCTTC	CASSLARVYGYTF
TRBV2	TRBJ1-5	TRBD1	TGTGCCAGCAAAGGGGGGACAGCTAACAATCAGCCCCAGCATTTT	CASKGGTANNQPQHF
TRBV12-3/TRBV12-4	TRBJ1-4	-	TGTGCCAGCAGTTTTTCGGAAAAACTGTTTTTT	CASSFSEKLFF
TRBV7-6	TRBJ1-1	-	TGTGCCAGCAGCTTAGAACTAACGGGGAACACTGAAGCTTTCTTT	CASSLELTGNTEAFF